The 5 T cell receptor beta chains reported below all come from one sample, sequenced in a study of cytomegalovirus exposure and HLA in healthy donors. With 60 Vbeta and 13 Jbeta primers, the PCR was carried out. The repertoire was sequenced with immunoSEQ multiplex PCR; TCRdb's copy has only in-frame clones and lacks some. In the table there are 140,000 to 150,000 clones, 60% to 85% of which are singletons. The sample consisted of PBMCs. The origin of the receptors is a man between 35 and 55 years old in good health and CMV-seropositive.

This clone was detected a few times. The chain uses TRBV19 and TRBJ2-1, with D possibly TRBD1 on 6 matching bases. The germline CDR1 and CDR2 sequences are LNHDA and SQIVND (reference sequence). The CDR3 length is 14 residues. V was pared by 5 bases and J by 7 bases, with 15 bases between. This chain's CDR3 is CASSFSGTLNEQFF. DNA of the CDR3: TGTGCCAGTAGTTTTTCCGGGACACTGAATGAGCAGTTCTTC.

The V gene is TRBV2, the J gene TRBJ1-5, with 8 bases lining up with TRBD1. Losses at the gene ends were 7 bases for V and 2 bases for J; bases not matched to a gene: 4. The CDR3 has 14 residues. Germline V gene lookup returns CDR1 SNHLY and CDR2 FYNNEI. The CDR3 reads CASNGQGRNQPQHF. CDR3 sequence (DNA): TGTGCCAGCAATGGACAGGGCCGCAATCAGCCCCAGCATTTT.

The chain recombines TRBV6-1 with TRBJ1-1; TRBD1 aligns across 7 bases. CDR1 and CDR2 (germline): MNHNS, SASEGT. The CDR3 has 13 amino acids. With 10 bases clipped from V and 1 base from J, the junction kept 6 bases outside the gene matches. This CDR3 reads CATEGQKNTEAFF. Here the CDR3 DNA reads TGTGCCACCGAGGGACAGAAGAACACTGAAGCTTTCTTT.

The chain employs TRBV14 and TRBJ2-1; TRBD2 might be the D (6 bases). Germline V gives CDR1 SGHDN, CDR2 FVKESK. V was trimmed by 4 bases and J by 6 bases, leaving 7 bases between them. This CDR3 is built from 12 residues. DNA of the CDR3: TGTGCCAGCAGCCCGACTAGCAATGAGCAGTTCTTC. Protein: CASSPTSNEQFF.

The gene calls are TRBV9 and TRBJ1-2; TRBD1 agrees at 7 bases. CDR3 size: 12 residues. Germline V gives CDR1 SGDLS, CDR2 YYNGEE. J gave up 12 bases and V 4 bases, and 9 bases lay outside the gene matches. CDR3 sequence reads: CASSPGQPDDTF. Here the CDR3 DNA reads TGTGCCAGCAGCCCGGGACAGCCAGACGACACCTTC.